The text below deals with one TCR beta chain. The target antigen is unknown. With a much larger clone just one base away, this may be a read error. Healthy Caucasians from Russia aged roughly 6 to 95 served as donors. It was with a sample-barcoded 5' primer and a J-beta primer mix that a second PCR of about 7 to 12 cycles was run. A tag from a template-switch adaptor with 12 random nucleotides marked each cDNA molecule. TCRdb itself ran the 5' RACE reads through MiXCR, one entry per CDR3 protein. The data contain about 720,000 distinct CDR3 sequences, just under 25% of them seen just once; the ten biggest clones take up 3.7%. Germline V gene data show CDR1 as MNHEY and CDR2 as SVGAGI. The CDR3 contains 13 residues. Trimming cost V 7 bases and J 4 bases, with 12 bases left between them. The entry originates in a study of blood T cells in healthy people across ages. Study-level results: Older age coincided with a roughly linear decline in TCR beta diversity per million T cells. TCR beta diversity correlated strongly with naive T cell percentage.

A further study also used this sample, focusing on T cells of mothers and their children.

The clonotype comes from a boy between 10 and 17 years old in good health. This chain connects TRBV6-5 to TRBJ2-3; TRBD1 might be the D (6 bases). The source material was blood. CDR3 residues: CASILPGADTQYF. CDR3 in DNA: TGTGCCAGCATTCTTCCAGGGGCAGATACGCAGTATTTT.